The entry below describes one TCR beta chain. Under the authors' procedure: The assay estimated nucleated cells by amplifying reference gene primers. The table came from immunoSEQ multiplex PCR; TCRdb's copy has only in-frame clones and leaves some out. For V, J and clone size, that table is used; D and trimming come from the DNA. The sample contains 100,000 to 150,000 clones, just under 80% of which appear only once. The data belong to a study of blood T cell repertoires in COVID-19. Study-level information: The origin of the acute and convalescent COVID-19 samples was the United States, Italy and Spain.

From germline, CDR1 is SGHTA and CDR2 FQGNSA. Trimming removed 1 base at V and 0 bases at J, with 9 bases between. This CDR3 is 15 amino acids long. The V call is TRBV7-2, the J call TRBJ1-1; a possible D gene is TRBD1 (5 bases). The material sequenced was peripheral blood. The origin of this receptor is a human donor in a cohort sampled during active COVID-19. The CDR3 is CASSLVTQVNTEAFF. In nucleotides, the CDR3 is TGTGCCAGCAGCTTAGTAACACAGGTGAACACTGAAGCTTTCTTT.